This is a list of T cell receptor beta chains from one sample in a study of identical twins. TCRdb analysed the 5' RACE reads with MiXCR anew, one entry per CDR3 protein. Seen here are about 570,000 distinct CDR3 sequences, around a tenth observed once, and the top ten hold approximately 3.2%. These data also featured in a second study, about yellow fever vaccine responses in identical twins.

Source material: PBMCs. Receptors originate from a woman under 30 in good health. Each CDR3 is given with its conserved first and last residue. D genes are given only for firm matches. Clone sizes are given selectively: once, few, many, or a class where the clone is expanded.

V gene	clone size	CDR3 length	J gene	D gene	CDR3 DNA	CDR3 protein
TRBV7-9	.	14	TRBJ2-4	TRBD2	TGTGCCAGCACGAGCGGGAAAGACAAAAACATTCAGTACTTC	CASTSGKDKNIQYF
TRBV5-1	many	14	TRBJ2-3	.	TGCGCCAGCATCCCGGGCGGGGACACAGATACGCAGTATTTT	CASIPGGDTDTQYF
TRBV20-1	.	15	TRBJ2-2	.	TGCAGTGCGGCCCGCTGGGACGCGAACACCGGGGAGCTGTTTTTT	CSAARWDANTGELFF
TRBV5-1	.	12	TRBJ1-2	.	TGCGCCAGCAGCTCTAACAGGGATGGCTACACCTTC	CASSSNRDGYTF
TRBV30	many	13	TRBJ2-3	.	TGTGCCTGGAGTGTACGGTCCACAGATACGCAGTATTTT	CAWSVRSTDTQYF
TRBV4-3	many	15	TRBJ2-7	.	TGCGCCAGCAGCCAAGATTTTTATAGCTCCTACGAGCAGTACTTC	CASSQDFYSSYEQYF
TRBV4-3	few	13	TRBJ2-2	.	TGCGCCAGCAGCCAAGGGGGCAACCGGGAGCTGTTTTTT	CASSQGGNRELFF
TRBV5-5	many	13	TRBJ2-7	TRBD1	TGTGCCAGCAGCCCTACAGGGGACTACGAGCAGTACTTC	CASSPTGDYEQYF
TRBV20-1	many	21	TRBJ2-3	TRBD1	TGCAGTGCCCGGGACAGGGGAAAGGTTGGGCGGGGAAAAGGCCTTACAGATACGCAGTATTTT	CSARDRGKVGRGKGLTDTQYF
TRBV5-1	.	15	TRBJ2-7	TRBD1	TGCGCCAGCAGCCCTGGACAGGGCCCATCATACGAGCAGTACTTC	CASSPGQGPSYEQYF
TRBV7-8	many	14	TRBJ2-5	TRBD1	TGTGCCAGCAGCTCTTTGGGACAGCAAGAGACCCAGTACTTC	CASSSLGQQETQYF
TRBV27	many	15	TRBJ1-5	TRBD1	TGTGCCAGCAGTTTATCGACAGGGGGCAATCAGCCCCAGCATTTT	CASSLSTGGNQPQHF
TRBV7-9	.	15	TRBJ2-7	TRBD2	TGTGCCAGCAGCAGGCGGGGGGGCCTTTATCACGAGCAGTACTTC	CASSRRGGLYHEQYF
TRBV9	.	17	TRBJ2-1	TRBD2	TGTGCCAGCAGCGTAGTTGAAACTAGCGGGAGATATAATGAGCAGTTCTTC	CASSVVETSGRYNEQFF
TRBV5-1	many	16	TRBJ2-7	TRBD2	TGCGCCAGCAGCCCATGGACTGCGGGAGGCCTCTACGAGCAGTACTTC	CASSPWTAGGLYEQYF
TRBV6-1	many	14	TRBJ2-7	TRBD1	TGTGCCAGCAGAGAGACAGGGGGAAGCTACGAGCAGTACTTC	CASRETGGSYEQYF
TRBV3-1	many	14	TRBJ1-6	.	TGTGCCAGCAGCCAAGAAGTAGCAGGTTCACCCCTCCACTTT	CASSQEVAGSPLHF
TRBV2	.	15	TRBJ2-1	.	TGTGCCAGCAGTGAGCTAGCGGACAGATACAATGAGCAGTTCTTC	CASSELADRYNEQFF
TRBV10-3	many	14	TRBJ2-2	TRBD1	TGTGCCATCAGCGGGACAGAGAACACCGGGGAGCTGTTTTTT	CAISGTENTGELFF
TRBV6-5	.	19	TRBJ2-3	TRBD1	TGTGCCAGCAGTTACCAGGGACAGACCCCCATCCAGACAGGGGATACGCAGTATTTT	CASSYQGQTPIQTGDTQYF
TRBV2	few	16	TRBJ2-1	.	TGTGCCAGCAGTGCAAGCTACGGGGGACTCTACAATGAGCAGTTCTTC	CASSASYGGLYNEQFF
TRBV6-2/TRBV6-3	.	15	TRBJ2-1	TRBD1	TGTGCCAGCCGTGATGGACAGGGGGTTTACAATGAGCAGTTCTTC	CASRDGQGVYNEQFF
TRBV6-5	.	17	TRBJ2-3	.	TGTGCCAGCAGTTACGGCGCGGGGGCCATAGGGACAGATACGCAGTATTTT	CASSYGAGAIGTDTQYF
TRBV7-2	few	14	TRBJ2-1	.	TGTGCCAGCAGCTTAGAGGTTGGCGGCGATGAGCAGTTCTTC	CASSLEVGGDEQFF
TRBV20-1	few	15	TRBJ2-1	TRBD2	TGCAGTGCTAGACGCAGGACTAGCGGGAGGGGGGAGCAGTTCTTC	CSARRRTSGRGEQFF
TRBV4-1	few	12	TRBJ2-7	.	TGCGCCAGCAGCCCAGGGAGCCACGAGCAGTACTTC	CASSPGSHEQYF
TRBV20-1	few	16	TRBJ2-7	.	TGCAGTGCTAGAGATAGGTACCAGGAGCTCTCCTACGAGCAGTACTTC	CSARDRYQELSYEQYF
TRBV6-1	.	16	TRBJ2-2	TRBD1	TGTGCCAGCAGTCCCGATTTGACAGGGACCACCGGGGAGCTGTTTTTT	CASSPDLTGTTGELFF
TRBV12-3/TRBV12-4	many	14	TRBJ1-2	.	TGTGCCAGCAGTCTAGACCAGGGAGACTATGGCTACACCTTC	CASSLDQGDYGYTF
TRBV2	many	17	TRBJ2-7	TRBD1	TGTGCCAGCAGGTTACCCCAGGACAGGGTCAGCTCCTACGAGCAGTACTTC	CASRLPQDRVSSYEQYF
TRBV6-1	few	15	TRBJ2-1	.	TGTGCCAGCAGTGAGGGAATTGTTGCTAGGAATGAGCAGTTCTTC	CASSEGIVARNEQFF